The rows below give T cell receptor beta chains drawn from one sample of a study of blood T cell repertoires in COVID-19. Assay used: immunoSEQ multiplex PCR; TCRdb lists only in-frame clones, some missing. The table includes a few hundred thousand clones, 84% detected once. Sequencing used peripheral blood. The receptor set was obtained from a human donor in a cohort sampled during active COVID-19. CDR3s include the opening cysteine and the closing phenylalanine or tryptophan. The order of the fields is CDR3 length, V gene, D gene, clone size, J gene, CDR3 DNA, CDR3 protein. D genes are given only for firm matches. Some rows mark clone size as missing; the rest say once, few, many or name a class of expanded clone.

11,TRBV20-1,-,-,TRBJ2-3,TGCAGTGCTTTACTAGGGGATACGCAGTATTTT,CSALLGDTQYF
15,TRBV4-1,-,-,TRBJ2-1,TGCGCCAGCAGCCAAGATCCCTCTCTTTACAATGAGCAGTTCTTC,CASSQDPSLYNEQFF
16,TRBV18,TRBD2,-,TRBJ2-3,TGTGCCAGCTCCCTAAATGAGGCGGGAGGCACAGATACGCAGTATTTT,CASSLNEAGGTDTQYF
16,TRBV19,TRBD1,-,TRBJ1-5,TGTGCCAGTAGCTTCAGGGACAGGCGATACAATCAGCCCCAGCATTTT,CASSFRDRRYNQPQHF
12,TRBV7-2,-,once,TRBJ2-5,TGTGCCAGCAGCTCAAACCAAGAGACCCAGTACTTC,CASSSNQETQYF
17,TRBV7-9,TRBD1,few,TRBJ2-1,TGTGCCAGCAGCTGGCACCCCCGTGGGGACAGACCCAATGAGCAGTTCTTC,CASSWHPRGDRPNEQFF
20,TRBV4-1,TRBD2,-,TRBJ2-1,TGCGCCAGCAGCCAATCCGGGACTAGCGGCTTCTGGGGGCTTTACAATGAGCAGTTCTTC,CASSQSGTSGFWGLYNEQFF
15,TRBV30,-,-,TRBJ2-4,TGTGCCTGGACCGTCCCTACAGGAGCCAAAAACATTCAGTACTTC,CAWTVPTGAKNIQYF
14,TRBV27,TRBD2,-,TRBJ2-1,TGTGCCAGCAGTTTTACTAGCGGGAGAGGGGAGCAGTTCTTC,CASSFTSGRGEQFF
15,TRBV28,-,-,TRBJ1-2,TGTGCCAGCAGTATAGGGACAACCGGCCCCCATGGCTACACCTTC,CASSIGTTGPHGYTF
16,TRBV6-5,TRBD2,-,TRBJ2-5,TGTGCCAGCAGTTGGACTAGCGGGAGGGCCAGGGAGACCCAGTACTTC,CASSWTSGRARETQYF
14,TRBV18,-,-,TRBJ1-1,TGTGCCAGCTCACCTCGCGGTGGAATACCTGAAGCTTTCTTT,CASSPRGGIPEAFF
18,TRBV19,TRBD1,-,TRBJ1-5,TGTGCCAGTAGTATGGCGGGACAGGGGTGGGGTAGCAATCAGCCCCAGCATTTT,CASSMAGQGWGSNQPQHF
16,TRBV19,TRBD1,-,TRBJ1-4,TGTGCCAGTAGCCCGGGACAGGGCAGAAGGAAGGAAAAACTGTTTTTT,CASSPGQGRRKEKLFF
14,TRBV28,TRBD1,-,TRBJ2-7,TGTGCCAGCAGTGCCGGGACAGGCCTCTACGAGCAGTACTTC,CASSAGTGLYEQYF
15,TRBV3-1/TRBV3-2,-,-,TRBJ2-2,TGTGCCAGCAGCCAAGAAACTAGCAGAACCGGGGAGCTGTTTTTT,CASSQETSRTGELFF
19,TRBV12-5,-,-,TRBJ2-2,TGTGCTAGTGGTTTGACCCTCACAGGACAGTTGGGGAACACCGGGGAGCTGTTTTTT,CASGLTLTGQLGNTGELFF
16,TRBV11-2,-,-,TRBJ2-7,TGTGCCAGCAGCTTAGGGAGGGGGGGGCTCCTCTACGAGCAGTACTTC,CASSLGRGGLLYEQYF
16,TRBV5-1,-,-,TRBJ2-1,TGCGCCAGCAGCTTGGGTCACGGGTCGGGATACAATGAGCAGTTCTTC,CASSLGHGSGYNEQFF
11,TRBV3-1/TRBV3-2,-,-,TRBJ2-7,TGTGCCAGCAGCCAGCTTCAGGAGCAGTACTTC,CASSQLQEQYF
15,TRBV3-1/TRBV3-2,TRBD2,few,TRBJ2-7,TGTGCCAGCAGCCAATTTAGCGGGAGCTCCTACGAGCAGTACTTC,CASSQFSGSSYEQYF
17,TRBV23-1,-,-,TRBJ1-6,TGCGCCAGCAGTCAAATTTCCACACAGGGATATAATTCACCCCTCCACTTT,CASSQISTQGYNSPLHF
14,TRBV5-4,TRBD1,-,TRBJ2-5,TGTGCCAGCAGCGTTAGACAGGGGCTAGAGACCCAGTACTTC,CASSVRQGLETQYF
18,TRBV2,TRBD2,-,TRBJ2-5,TGTGCCAGCAGTGACGTTTGGCTAGCGGGTAGGGGCCAAGAGACCCAGTACTTC,CASSDVWLAGRGQETQYF